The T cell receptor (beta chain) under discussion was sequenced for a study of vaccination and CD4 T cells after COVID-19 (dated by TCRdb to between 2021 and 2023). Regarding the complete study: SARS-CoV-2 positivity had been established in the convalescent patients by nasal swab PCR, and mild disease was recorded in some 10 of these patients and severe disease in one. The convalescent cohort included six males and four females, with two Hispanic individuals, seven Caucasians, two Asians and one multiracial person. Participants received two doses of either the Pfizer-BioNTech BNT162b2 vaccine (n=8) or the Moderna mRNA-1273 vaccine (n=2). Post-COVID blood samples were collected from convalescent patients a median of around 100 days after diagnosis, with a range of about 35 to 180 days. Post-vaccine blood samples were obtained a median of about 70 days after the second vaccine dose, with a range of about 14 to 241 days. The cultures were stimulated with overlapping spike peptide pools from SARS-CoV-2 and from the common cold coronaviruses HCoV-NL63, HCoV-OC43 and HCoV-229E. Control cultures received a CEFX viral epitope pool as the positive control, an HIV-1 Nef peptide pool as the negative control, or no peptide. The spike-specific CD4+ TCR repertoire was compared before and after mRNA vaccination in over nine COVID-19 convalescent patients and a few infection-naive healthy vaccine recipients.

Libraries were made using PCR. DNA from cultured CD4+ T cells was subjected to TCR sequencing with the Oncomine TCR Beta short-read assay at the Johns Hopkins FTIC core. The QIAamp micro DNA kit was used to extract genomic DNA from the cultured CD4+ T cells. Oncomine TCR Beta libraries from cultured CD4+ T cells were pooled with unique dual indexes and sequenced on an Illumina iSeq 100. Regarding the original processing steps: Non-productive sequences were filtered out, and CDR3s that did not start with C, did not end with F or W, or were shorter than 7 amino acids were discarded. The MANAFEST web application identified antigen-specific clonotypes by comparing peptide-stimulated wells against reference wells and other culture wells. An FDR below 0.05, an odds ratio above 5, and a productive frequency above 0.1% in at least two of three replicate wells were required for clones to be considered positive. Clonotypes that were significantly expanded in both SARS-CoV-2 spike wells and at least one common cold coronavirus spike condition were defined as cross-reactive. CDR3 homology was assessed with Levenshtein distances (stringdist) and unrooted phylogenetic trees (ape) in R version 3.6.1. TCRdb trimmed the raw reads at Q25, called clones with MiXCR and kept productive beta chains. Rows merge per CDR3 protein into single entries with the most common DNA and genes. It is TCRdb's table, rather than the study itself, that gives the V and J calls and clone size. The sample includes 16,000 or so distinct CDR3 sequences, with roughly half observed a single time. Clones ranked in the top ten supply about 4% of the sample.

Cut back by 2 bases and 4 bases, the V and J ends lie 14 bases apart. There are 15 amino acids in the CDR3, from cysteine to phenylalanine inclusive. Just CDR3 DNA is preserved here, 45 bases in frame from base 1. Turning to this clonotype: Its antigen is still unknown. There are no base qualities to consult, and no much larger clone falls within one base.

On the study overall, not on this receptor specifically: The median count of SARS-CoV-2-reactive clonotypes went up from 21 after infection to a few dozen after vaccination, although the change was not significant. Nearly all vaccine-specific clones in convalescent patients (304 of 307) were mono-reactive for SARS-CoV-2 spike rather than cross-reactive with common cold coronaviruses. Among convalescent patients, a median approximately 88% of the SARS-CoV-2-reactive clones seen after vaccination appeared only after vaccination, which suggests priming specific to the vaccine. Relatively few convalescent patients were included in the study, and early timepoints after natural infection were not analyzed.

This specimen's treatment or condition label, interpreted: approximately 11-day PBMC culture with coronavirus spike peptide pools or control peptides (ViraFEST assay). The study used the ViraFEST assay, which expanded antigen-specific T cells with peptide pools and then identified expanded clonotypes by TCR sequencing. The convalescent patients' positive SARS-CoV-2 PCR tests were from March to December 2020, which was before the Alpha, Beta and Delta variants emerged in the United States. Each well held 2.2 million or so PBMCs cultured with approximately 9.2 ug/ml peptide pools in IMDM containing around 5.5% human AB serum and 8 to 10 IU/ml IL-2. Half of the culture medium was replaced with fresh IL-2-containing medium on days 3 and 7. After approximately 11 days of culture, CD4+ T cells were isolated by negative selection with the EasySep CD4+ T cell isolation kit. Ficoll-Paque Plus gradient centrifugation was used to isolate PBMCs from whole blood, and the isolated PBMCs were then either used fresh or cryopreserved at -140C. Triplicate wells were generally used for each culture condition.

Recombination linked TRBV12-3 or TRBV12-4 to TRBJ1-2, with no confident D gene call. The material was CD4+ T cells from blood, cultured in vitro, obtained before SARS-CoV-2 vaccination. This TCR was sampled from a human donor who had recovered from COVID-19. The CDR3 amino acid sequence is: CASSLRRGAIYGYTF. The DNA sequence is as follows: TGTGCCAGCAGTTTAAGGCGCGGAGCTATCTATGGCTACACCTTC.